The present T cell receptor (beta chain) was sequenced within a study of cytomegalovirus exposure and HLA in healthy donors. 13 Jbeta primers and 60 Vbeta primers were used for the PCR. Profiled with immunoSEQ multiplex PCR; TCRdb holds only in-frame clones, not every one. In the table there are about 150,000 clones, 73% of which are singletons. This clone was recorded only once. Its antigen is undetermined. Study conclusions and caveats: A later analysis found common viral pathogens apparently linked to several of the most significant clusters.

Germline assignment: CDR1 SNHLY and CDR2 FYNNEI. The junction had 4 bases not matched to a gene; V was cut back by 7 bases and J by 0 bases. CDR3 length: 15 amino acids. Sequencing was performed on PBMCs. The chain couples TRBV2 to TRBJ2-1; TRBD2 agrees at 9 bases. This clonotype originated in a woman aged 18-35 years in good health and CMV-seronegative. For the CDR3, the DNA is TGTGCCAGCAAGCTAGCGGGGAGCTCCTACAATGAGCAGTTCTTC. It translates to CASKLAGSSYNEQFF. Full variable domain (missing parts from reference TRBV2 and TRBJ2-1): EPEVTQTPSHQVTQMGQEVILRCVPISNHLYFYWYRQILGQKVEFLVSFYNNEISEKSEIFDDQFSVERPDGSNFTLKIRSTKLEDSAMYFCASKLAGSSYNEQFFGPGTRLTVL.